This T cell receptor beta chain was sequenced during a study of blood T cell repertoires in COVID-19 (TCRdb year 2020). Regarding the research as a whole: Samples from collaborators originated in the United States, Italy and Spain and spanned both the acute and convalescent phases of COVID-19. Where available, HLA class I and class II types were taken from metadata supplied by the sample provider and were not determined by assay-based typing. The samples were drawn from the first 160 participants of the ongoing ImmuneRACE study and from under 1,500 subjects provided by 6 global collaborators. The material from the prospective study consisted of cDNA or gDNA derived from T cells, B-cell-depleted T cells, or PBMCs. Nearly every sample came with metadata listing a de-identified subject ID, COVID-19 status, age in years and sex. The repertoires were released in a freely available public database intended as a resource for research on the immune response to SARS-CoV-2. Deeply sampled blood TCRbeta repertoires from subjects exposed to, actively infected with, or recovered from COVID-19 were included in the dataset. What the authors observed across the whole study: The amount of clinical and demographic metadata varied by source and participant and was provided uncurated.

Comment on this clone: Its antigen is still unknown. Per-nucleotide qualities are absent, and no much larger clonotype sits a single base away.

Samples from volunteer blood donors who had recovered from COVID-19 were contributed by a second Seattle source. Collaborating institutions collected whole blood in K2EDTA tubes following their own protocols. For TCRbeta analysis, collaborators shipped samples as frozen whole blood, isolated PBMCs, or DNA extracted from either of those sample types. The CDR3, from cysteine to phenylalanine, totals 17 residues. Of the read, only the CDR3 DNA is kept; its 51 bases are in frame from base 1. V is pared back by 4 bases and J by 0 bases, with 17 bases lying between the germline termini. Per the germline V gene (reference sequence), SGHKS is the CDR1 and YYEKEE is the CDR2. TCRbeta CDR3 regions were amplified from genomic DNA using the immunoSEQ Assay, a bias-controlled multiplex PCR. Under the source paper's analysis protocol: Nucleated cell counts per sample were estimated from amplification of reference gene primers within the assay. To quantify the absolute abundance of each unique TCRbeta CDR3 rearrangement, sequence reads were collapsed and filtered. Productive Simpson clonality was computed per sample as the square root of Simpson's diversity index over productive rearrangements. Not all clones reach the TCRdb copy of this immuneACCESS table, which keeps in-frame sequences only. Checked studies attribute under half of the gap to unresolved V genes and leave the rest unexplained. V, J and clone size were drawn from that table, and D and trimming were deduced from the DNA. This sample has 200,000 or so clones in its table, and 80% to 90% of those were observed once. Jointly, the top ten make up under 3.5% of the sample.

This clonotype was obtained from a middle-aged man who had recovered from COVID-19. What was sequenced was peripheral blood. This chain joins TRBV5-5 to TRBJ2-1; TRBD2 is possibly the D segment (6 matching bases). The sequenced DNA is TGTGCCAGCAGCCCACTTCCGGGACTCAACTCCTACAATGAGCAGTTCTTC. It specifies CASSPLPGLNSYNEQFF.